This TCR beta chain was identified in a study of blood T cell repertoires in COVID-19. Study-level information: Both acute and convalescent COVID-19 samples were obtained from the United States, Italy and Spain. T cells, B-cell-depleted T cells, or PBMCs provided the cDNA or gDNA that served as material.

Per the study methods: Amplified reference gene primers provided the basis for estimating nucleated cell counts. Repertoires were generated with immunoSEQ multiplex PCR, while TCRdb's copy carries only in-frame clones and drops some. That table gives V, J and clone size, and the DNA gave D and trimming. The sample holds under 100,000 clones, roughly four fifths seen once. J was trimmed by 1 base and V by 5 bases; bases with no gene match: 5. The CDR3 runs 14 residues. Germline V lookup: CDR1 SGDLS, CDR2 YYNGEE. The sample comprised peripheral blood. The sequence was obtained from a human donor in a cohort sampled during active COVID-19. J is TRBJ1-2 and V is TRBV9, with TRBD1 identical over 7 bases. CDR3 DNA: TGTGCCAGCAGTCGACAGGGTAATAACTATGGCTACACCTTC. It is translated as CASSRQGNNYGYTF.